One and the same sample provided the 8 T cell receptor beta chains below, sequenced in a study of technical replicates of blood from a handful of donors. Libraries were prepared by immunoSEQ multiplex PCR; TCRdb keeps only in-frame clonotypes and omits some of them. The repertoire holds around 67,000 clones, with roughly 86% as singletons. The sequenced material came from PBMCs. These receptors came from a human donor in good health. Some clones in this sample may be carry-over from other donors' samples.

The V call is TRBV5-1, the J call TRBJ2-7; D might be TRBD1 (6 bases). Deletions cut 4 bases from V and 6 bases from J, with 20 bases between. CDR1 SGHRS and CDR2 YFSETQ come from the germline V gene. The CDR3 sequence is 15 residues long. CDR3 loop: CASSGEDRNIGEQYF. The CDR3 nucleotides are TGCGCCAGCAGCGGAGAAGACAGGAATATCGGCGAGCAGTACTTC.

This clone was observed a few times. The chain recombines TRBV29-1 with TRBJ1-2, with 7 bases lining up with TRBD1. This CDR3 region has 13 residues. The V segment lost 7 bases and the J segment 6 bases; nucleotides outside the gene matches: 11. Germline CDR1 SQVTM, CDR2 ANQGSEA. CDR3 sequence: CSGGPGGFDGYTF. The CDR3 DNA is TGCAGCGGAGGACCAGGGGGGTTTGATGGCTACACCTTC.

The chain couples TRBV27 to TRBJ1-2; tentatively, D is TRBD1 (6 bases). Germline assignment: CDR1 MNHEY and CDR2 SMNVEV (reference sequence). The CDR3 is made up of 15 amino acids. V was cut by 6 bases and J by 1 base, with 15 bases left in between. The CDR3 bases are TGTGCCAGCAGACCCCAGCAGGGGAGTAACTATGGCTACACCTTC. Its protein product is CASRPQQGSNYGYTF.

This clone was seen a handful of times. V and J are TRBV27 and TRBJ1-2; TRBD1 might be the D (6 bases). V lost 8 bases to trimming and J lost 5 bases, with 12 bases between them. Germline CDR1 is MNHEY and CDR2 is SMNVEV (reference sequence). The CDR3 is 12 amino acids. This CDR3 is CASGNRVYGYTF. CDR3 DNA sequence: TGTGCCAGCGGAAACAGGGTTTATGGCTACACCTTC.

This clone was detected only a few times. The genes are TRBV5-5 and TRBJ1-2; D may be TRBD1 (6 bases). The CDR3 loop spans 15 amino acids. From germline, CDR1 is SGHKS and CDR2 YYEKEE (reference sequence). V was trimmed by 0 bases and J by 3 bases, leaving 12 bases between them. Here the CDR3 reads CASSLVATGHYGYTF. CDR3 nucleotides: TGTGCCAGCAGCTTGGTGGCAACAGGGCACTATGGCTACACCTTC.

J is TRBJ2-1 and V is TRBV4-2, with TRBD2 matching over 8 bases. This CDR3 has 16 residues. V was pared by 3 bases and J by 4 bases, with 8 bases of the junction left unmatched. CDR1 and CDR2 (germline): LGHNA, YNFKEQ. CDR3 protein: CASSQAGAGGYNEQFF. In DNA, the CDR3 is TGTGCCAGCAGCCAGGCCGGGGCGGGGGGTTACAATGAGCAGTTCTTC.

The chain uses TRBV21-1 and TRBJ1-2; the listed D gene, TRBD1, was not tested against the DNA. TRBV21-1 represents a pseudogene. The CDR3 is 18 amino acids. The CDR3 DNA reads TGTGCCAGCAGCAAAGCGCTCGGGGCAGGGGGAGCGCACGATGGCTACACCTTC. Protein: CASSKALGAGGAHDGYTF.

V gene TRBV7-2 combines with J gene TRBJ2-1; 9 bases align to TRBD2. Losses at the gene ends were 5 bases for V and 6 bases for J; bases not matched to a gene: 8. CDR1 and CDR2 from the germline V gene are SGHTA and FQGNSA. The CDR3 runs 15 residues. The CDR3 nucleotides read TGTGCCAGCAGCCCAATAGCGGGAGTGTCCAATGAGCAGTTCTTC. Its protein is CASSPIAGVSNEQFF.